There are many counts of the clone carrying this TCR beta chain. The time point is: newly diagnosed GD, antithyroid drugs for less than 3 months. TCR sequences were obtained from RNA taken from PBMCs. This sample is drawn from a study of regulatory T cells in long-lasting Graves disease. Per germline, CDR1 SGHRS and CDR2 YFSETQ. J gave up 5 bases and V 1 base, and 6 bases lay outside the gene matches. This CDR3 is built from 14 residues. Through Arm-PCR of CDR3 regions and iRepertoire HTBI primers, TCR beta libraries were built. TCRdb ran MiXCR on the multiplex PCR reads and lists one entry per CDR3 protein. The sample gives over 200,000 distinct CDR3 sequences, 18% of which show up once; 14% is in the top ten. The same sample was also used in a study of T cells in Graves' hyperthyroidism and ophthalmopathy. That study adds: Exclusion of a patient resulted from uncontrolled infection, other autoimmune disease, pregnancy or lactation. Thyroid ultrasound and orbital computed tomography, with clinical symptoms and serum thyroxine and TRAb, informed diagnoses.

The specimen was peripheral blood mononuclear cells (PBMCs), collected at new diagnosis, from a patient treated with antithyroid drugs. The chain uses TRBV5-1 and TRBJ2-7; 7 positions match TRBD1. This clonotype originated in a woman in her 30s with Graves disease. This CDR3 reads CASSLMTGSHEQYF. The DNA of the CDR3 is TGCGCCAGCAGCTTGATGACAGGGAGCCACGAGCAGTACTTC. The full variable domain, its missing parts supplied by reference TRBV5-1 and TRBJ2-7, is KAGVTQTPRYLIKTRGQQVTLSCSPISGHRSVSWYQQTPGQGLQFLFEYFSETQRNKGNFPGRFSGRQFSNSRSEMNVSTLELGDSALYLCASSLMTGSHEQYFGPGTRLTVT.